In its sample, the clone carrying this T cell receptor (beta chain) was seen many times. Regarding time point: newly diagnosed GD, antithyroid drugs for less than 3 months. PBMCs were the source of the RNA used for TCR sequencing. The data are from a study of regulatory T cells in long-lasting Graves disease. Construction of TCR beta libraries relied on iRepertoire HTBI primers and on Arm-PCR targeting CDR3 regions. TCRdb re-derived calls from the multiplex PCR reads in MiXCR, one entry per CDR3 protein. The sample lists hundreds of thousands of distinct CDR3 sequences, about 16% occurring once. Source: peripheral blood mononuclear cells (PBMCs), taken at new diagnosis, from a patient treated with antithyroid drugs. This receptor was taken from a female donor with Graves disease.

The CDR3 loop is CASSDHLAGGTGELFF. DNA for the CDR3: TGTGCCAGCAGTGATCATCTAGCGGGGGGCACCGGGGAGCTGTTTTTT. This chain uses TRBV9 with TRBJ2-2; 11 bases line up with TRBD2. V shed 5 bases and J 4 bases; nucleotides not matched to a gene: 7. CDR1 SGDLS and CDR2 YYNGEE come from the germline V gene. The CDR3 runs 16 residues.